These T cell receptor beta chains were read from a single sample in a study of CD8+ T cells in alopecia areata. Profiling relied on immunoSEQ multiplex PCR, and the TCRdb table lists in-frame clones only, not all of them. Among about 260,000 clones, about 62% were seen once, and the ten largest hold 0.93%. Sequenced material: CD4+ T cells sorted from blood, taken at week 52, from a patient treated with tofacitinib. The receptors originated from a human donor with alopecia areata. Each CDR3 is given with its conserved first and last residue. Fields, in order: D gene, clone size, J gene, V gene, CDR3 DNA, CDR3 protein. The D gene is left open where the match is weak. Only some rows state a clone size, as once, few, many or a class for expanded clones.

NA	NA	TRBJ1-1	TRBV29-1	TGCAGCGCGAAGACGGACATGAACACTGAGGCTTTCTTT	CSAKTDMNTEAFF
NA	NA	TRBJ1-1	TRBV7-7	TGTGCTAGCAGCTCAGGGGTTTCCACTGAAGCTTTCTTT	CASSSGVSTEAFF
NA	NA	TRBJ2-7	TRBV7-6	TGTGCCAGCAGCACCGGCGGGACGGCGTCCTACGAGCAGTACTTC	CASSTGGTASYEQYF
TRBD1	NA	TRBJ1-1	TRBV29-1	TGCAGCGTTCGGGACAGGAATCTCCCCACTGAAGCTTTCTTT	CSVRDRNLPTEAFF
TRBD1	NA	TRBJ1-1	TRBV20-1	TGCAGTGCTAGTAGGGACAGTGAAGCTTTCTTT	CSASRDSEAFF
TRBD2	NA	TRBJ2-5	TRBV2	TGTGCCAGCAGGGGACTAGACCAAGAGACCCAGTACTTC	CASRGLDQETQYF
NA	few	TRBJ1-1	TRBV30	TGTGCCTGGAGTGTACGAATACAGCTCCCTGAAGCTTTCTTT	CAWSVRIQLPEAFF
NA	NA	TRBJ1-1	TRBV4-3	TGCGCCAGCAGCCTGGACAGGAACACTGAAGCTTTCTTT	CASSLDRNTEAFF
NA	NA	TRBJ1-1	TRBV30	TGTGCCTGGAAGCCAGAACGGGGTGAAGCTTTCTTT	CAWKPERGEAFF
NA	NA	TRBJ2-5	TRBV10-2	TGCGCCAGCGGGCGGGACACCCAAGAGACCCAGTACTTC	CASGRDTQETQYF
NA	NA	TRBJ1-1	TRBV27	TGTGCCAGCAGTTTTCGAAGCCAAATGGGGGACGGCACTGAAGCTTTCTTT	CASSFRSQMGDGTEAFF
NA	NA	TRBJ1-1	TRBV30	TGTGCCTGGAGTCCCCCGAACACTGAAGCTTTCTTT	CAWSPPNTEAFF
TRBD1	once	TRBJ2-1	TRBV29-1	TGCAGCGTTTCGGGACAGGAGTACAATGAGCAGTTCTTC	CSVSGQEYNEQFF
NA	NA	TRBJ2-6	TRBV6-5	TGTGCCAGCGCCCGGATCAGCCCTGGGGCCAACGTCCTGACTTTC	CASARISPGANVLTF
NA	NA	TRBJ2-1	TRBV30	TGTGCCTGGAGTGGCCAAAATGAGCAGTTCTTC	CAWSGQNEQFF
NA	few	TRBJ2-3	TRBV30	TGTGCCTGGAGGGTAGCGGGCACAGATACGCAGTATTTT	CAWRVAGTDTQYF
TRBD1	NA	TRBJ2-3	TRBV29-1	TGCAGCGTTCGGACAGGGGGCACCGCAGATACGCAGTATTTT	CSVRTGGTADTQYF
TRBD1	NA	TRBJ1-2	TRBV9	TGTGCCAGCAGCGCAACCGGGACAGACTATGGCTACACCTTC	CASSATGTDYGYTF
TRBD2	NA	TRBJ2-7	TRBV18	TGTGCCAGCTCACCTAGCGGGGGCTCCTACGAGCAGTACTTC	CASSPSGGSYEQYF
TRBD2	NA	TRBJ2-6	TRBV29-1	TGCAGCGTTGTAAGCGGGGCTGGGGCCAACGTCCTGACTTTC	CSVVSGAGANVLTF
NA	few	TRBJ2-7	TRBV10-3	TGTGCCATCAGCCTCATAAGCTCCTACGAGCAGTACTTC	CAISLISSYEQYF
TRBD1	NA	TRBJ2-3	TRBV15	TGTGCCACCAGCAGAGGGACAGGGATAACAGATACGCAGTATTTT	CATSRGTGITDTQYF
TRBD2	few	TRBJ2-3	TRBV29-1	TGCAGCGGGGGGGGACCCACAGATACGCAGTATTTT	CSGGGPTDTQYF
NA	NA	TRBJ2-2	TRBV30	TGTGCCTGGAGTGTAACCGTTGACACCGGGGAGCTGTTTTTT	CAWSVTVDTGELFF
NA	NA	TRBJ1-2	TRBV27	TGTGCCAGCAGTTTATCCAGCGTCTATGGCTACACCTTC	CASSLSSVYGYTF
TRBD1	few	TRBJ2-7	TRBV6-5	TGTGCCAGCAGTTACTACTCGGGACAGGGGTCCTACGAGCAGTACTTC	CASSYYSGQGSYEQYF